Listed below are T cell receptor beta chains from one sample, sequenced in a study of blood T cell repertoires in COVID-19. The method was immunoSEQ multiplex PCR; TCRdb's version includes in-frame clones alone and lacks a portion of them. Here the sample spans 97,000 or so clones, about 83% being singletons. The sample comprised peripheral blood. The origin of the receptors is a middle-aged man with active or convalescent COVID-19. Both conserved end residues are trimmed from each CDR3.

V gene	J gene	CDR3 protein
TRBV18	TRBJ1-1	ASSINRANTEAF
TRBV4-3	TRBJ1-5	ASSQGSGGNQPQH
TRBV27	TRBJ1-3	ASSSTPGNTIY
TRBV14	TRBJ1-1	ASSQSLLYTEAF
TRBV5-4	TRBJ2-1	ASSLAGIAPHNEQF
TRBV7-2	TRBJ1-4	ASSLNGGTNEKLF
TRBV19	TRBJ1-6	ASKPTAIYNSPLH
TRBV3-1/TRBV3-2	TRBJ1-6	ASSLLSSSYNSPLH
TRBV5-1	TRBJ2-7	ASSPLTGAGEQY
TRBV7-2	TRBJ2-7	ASSLVLGDEQY
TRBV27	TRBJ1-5	ASSPQGYQPQH
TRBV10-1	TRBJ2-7	ASSGSGAGGSYEQY
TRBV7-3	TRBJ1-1	ASSPDRMNTEAF
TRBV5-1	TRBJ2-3	ASSPWGDSRDTQY
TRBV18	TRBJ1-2	ASSLVTSEGYT
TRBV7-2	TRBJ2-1	ASSSTWTSGNNEQF
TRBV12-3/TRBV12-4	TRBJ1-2	ASRDGTLYGYT
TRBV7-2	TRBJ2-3	ASSERGQGSIFSYLTQY
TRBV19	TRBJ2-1	ASGQGAYNEQF
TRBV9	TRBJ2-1	ASSVAGWGGFDEQF
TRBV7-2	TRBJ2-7	ASSFSGGASEQY
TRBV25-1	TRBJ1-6	ASSENQGSTPLH
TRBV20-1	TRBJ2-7	SASPASGLSYEQY
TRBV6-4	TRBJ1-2	ASSAGSQPSYGYT
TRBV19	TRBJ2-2	ASSTPSPGGGELF
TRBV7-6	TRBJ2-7	ASSLGAGHSEQY
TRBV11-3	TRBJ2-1	ASSPGQGVYNEQF
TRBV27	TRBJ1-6	ASRRPGQVYSPLH
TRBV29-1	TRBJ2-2	SVDRDRGTGELF
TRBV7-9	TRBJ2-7	ASSSLTLAGHSYEQY
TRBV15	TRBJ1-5	ATSGTGRESNQPQH